A single sample is the source of the 21 T cell receptor beta chains below, sequenced in a study of OX40 agonist ivuxolimab in advanced cancers. Assay used: immunoSEQ multiplex PCR; TCRdb lists only in-frame clones, some missing. This sample has 74,000 or so clones; 93% occur once, and the top ten carry around an eighth. The sample in question was CD4+ or CD8+ T cells sorted from blood, obtained in a trial of the OX40 agonist ivuxolimab. The receptor set was obtained from an adult with an advanced solid tumor such as melanoma, head and neck, liver or kidney cancer.

The V gene is TRBV7-9, the J gene TRBJ2-2; TRBD1 is a possible D gene (6 bases). Germline CDR1 SEHNR, CDR2 FQNEAQ (reference sequence). The CDR3 spans 15 residues. The V and J ends lost 8 bases and 6 bases respectively, with 19 bases between them. DNA of the CDR3: TGTGCCAGCGGACGAGCAGGACAGCCGTCCGGGGAGCTGTTTTTT. Encoded protein: CASGRAGQPSGELFF.

The chain uses TRBV5-6 and TRBJ2-3; TRBD2 matches at 9 bases. The CDR3 is 17 amino acids. Germline V CDR1 and CDR2: SGHDT, YYEEEE. V was clipped by 1 base and J by 2 bases; unmatched bases: 8. The chain's CDR3 is CASSLFDAGGPTDTQYF. In DNA form, the CDR3 reads TGTGCCAGCAGCTTGTTCGATGCGGGAGGGCCCACAGATACGCAGTATTTT.

This sequence joins TRBV2 and TRBJ2-3; 14 nucleotides line up with TRBD2. Germline V CDR1 and CDR2: SNHLY, FYNNEI. Trimming at V came to 4 bases and at J to 3 bases, leaving 3 bases not matched to a gene. There are 16 residues in the CDR3. This CDR3 is CASSGTSGRSTDTQYF. The CDR3 DNA is TGTGCCAGCAGTGGGACTAGCGGGAGGTCGACAGATACGCAGTATTTT.

The chain carries TRBV5-1 and TRBJ2-7; maybe TRBD1 (7 bases). This CDR3 region has 14 residues. Germline V gene sequence: CDR1 SGHRS, CDR2 YFSETQ. V was pared by 3 bases and J by 4 bases, with 14 bases between. The CDR3 sequence: CASSWGDSPYEQYF. As DNA, the CDR3 is TGCGCCAGCAGCTGGGGGGACAGTCCGTACGAGCAGTACTTC.

The chain combines TRBV7-3 with TRBJ2-3; weak D call: TRBD1 (6 bases). The V gene lost 2 bases and the J gene lost 3 bases, with 12 bases spanning the gap. The V gene's germline CDR1 is SGHTA and CDR2 FQGTGA. This CDR3 spans 15 amino acids. The DNA of the CDR3 is TGTGCCAGCAGCTTAGGGGGCCTCCAAACAGATACGCAGTATTTT. Translated, it gives CASSLGGLQTDTQYF.

The chain couples TRBV5-1 to TRBJ2-7, with 8 bases identical to TRBD1. V was pared by 4 bases and J by 3 bases, with 3 bases of the junction left unmatched. Looked up from germline, CDR1 is SGHRS and CDR2 is YFSETQ. CDR3 length equals 13 residues. The CDR3 DNA reads TGCGCCAGCAGCCTGACAGGGGTCTACGAGCAGTACTTC. Protein sequence: CASSLTGVYEQYF.

This chain connects TRBV5-1 to TRBJ2-1, with 8 positions matching TRBD2. The J segment lost 2 bases and the V segment lost 4 bases, leaving 20 bases of the junction unmatched. The CDR3 length is 20 residues. CDR1 is SGHRS, CDR2 YFSETQ, per germline. DNA of the CDR3: TGCGCCAGCAGCGTCCGGACTAGCACAGATCGGAACCCCGCCTACAATGAGCAGTTCTTC. Its translation is CASSVRTSTDRNPAYNEQFF.

CDR3 sequence (DNA): TGCGCCAGCAGCCAAGGACAGCGGAACTACGAGCAGTACTTC. It specifies CASSQGQRNYEQYF. The chain combines TRBV4-3 with TRBJ2-7; tentatively, D is TRBD1 or TRBD2 (5 bases each). V was pared by 1 base and J by 3 bases, with 10 bases between. This CDR3 region has 14 residues. The germline V gene encodes CDR1 LGHNA and CDR2 YSLEER.

The chain has TRBV4-1 and TRBJ2-1, with D possibly matching TRBD1 (6 bases). Germline V gives CDR1 MGHRA, CDR2 YSYEKL. The CDR3 consists of 16 residues. The ends were cut back, 0 bases at V and 4 bases at J, with 13 bases in the middle. CDR3 loop: CASSQDRWGPYNEQFF. DNA for the CDR3: TGCGCCAGCAGCCAAGATCGTTGGGGGCCGTACAATGAGCAGTTCTTC.

A word on this clone: Within the sample, other DNA sequences also encode this same CDR3. V and J are TRBV7-6 and TRBJ2-7; D possibly uses TRBD1 or TRBD2 (5 bases each). The CDR3 has 13 residues. The V end lost 5 bases, the J end lost 6 bases, and 14 bases lay between the germline ends. Looked up from germline, CDR1 is SGHVS and CDR2 is FNYEAQ. The CDR3 coding sequence is TGTGCCAGCAGCCTAGGGACCCAGGCCGAGCAGTACTTC. It is translated as CASSLGTQAEQYF.

The chain links TRBV5-1 to TRBJ2-7, with a tentative D call TRBD1 (5 bases). CDR3 length: 14 amino acids. Trimming stripped 2 bases from V and 1 base from J, with 10 bases between. Germline lookup yields CDR1 SGHRS and CDR2 YFSETQ. As DNA, the CDR3 is TGCGCCAGCAGCTTACCAACAGGATCCTACGAGCAGTACTTC. Translating gives CASSLPTGSYEQYF. The full variable domain, completed using reference TRBV5-1 and TRBJ2-7, is KAGVTQTPRYLIKTRGQQVTLSCSPISGHRSVSWYQQTPGQGLQFLFEYFSETQRNKGNFPGRFSGRQFSNSRSEMNVSTLELGDSALYLCASSLPTGSYEQYFGPGTRLTVT.

In its sample, this clone was seen once. The gene calls are TRBV10-2 and TRBJ2-1, with D perhaps matching TRBD2 (7 bases). Germline-derived CDR1 and CDR2 are WSHSY and SAAADI. V was pared by 2 bases and J by 8 bases, with 19 bases between. The CDR3 is made up of 16 amino acids. The CDR3 sequence: CASSEKWGGAPDEQFF. The CDR3 DNA sequence: TGCGCCAGCAGTGAGAAATGGGGGGGGGCCCCCGATGAGCAGTTCTTC.

The sample holds one count of this clone. The chain recombines TRBV28 with TRBJ1-4, with D possibly being TRBD1 (5 bases). The germline gives CDR1 MDHEN, CDR2 SYDVKM. The CDR3 spans 17 residues. V lost 3 bases and J 4 bases, leaving 18 bases between the germline ends. Here the CDR3 reads CASSFPGLIFHNEKLFF. As DNA, the CDR3 is TGTGCCAGCAGTTTCCCGGGACTAATCTTTCATAATGAAAAACTGTTTTTT.

This clone appeared once. DNA of the CDR3: TGTGCCAGCAGCTTATCGGGGCCGGCTTCGTCGCAGTATTTT. Its protein is CASSLSGPASSQYF. The rearrangement links TRBV7-6 to TRBJ2-3, with D perhaps assigned TRBD1 or TRBD2 (5 bases each). Germline V gene data show CDR1 as SGHVS and CDR2 as FNYEAQ. Trimming cost V 2 bases and J 10 bases, with 16 bases left between them. The CDR3 has 14 amino acids.

The V gene is TRBV6-5, the J gene TRBJ2-5, with D perhaps TRBD1 (6 bases). V was shortened by 4 bases and J by 1 base, with 10 bases between the two germline ends. Germline assignment: CDR1 MNHEY and CDR2 SVGAGI. There are 14 residues in the CDR3. This CDR3 reads CASSSQGSQETQYF. The CDR3 nucleotides read TGTGCCAGCAGTTCCCAGGGGTCCCAAGAGACCCAGTACTTC.

DNA of the CDR3: TGTGCCTGGATACTGGGAGGGGTAAACTATGGCTACACCTTC. It encodes CAWILGGVNYGYTF. The rearrangement uses TRBV30 and TRBJ1-2, with D perhaps matching TRBD1 (5 bases). Per germline, CDR1 GTSNPN and CDR2 SVGIG (reference sequence). V lost 4 bases and J 2 bases, leaving 14 bases between the germline ends. There are 14 residues in the CDR3.

The chain has TRBV4-3 and TRBJ2-2, with 10 bases fitting TRBD2. The J segment lost 5 bases and the V segment lost 1 base, leaving 1 base of the junction unmatched. Germline V gene sequence: CDR1 LGHNA, CDR2 YSLEER. The CDR3 is 15 amino acids. CDR3 coding DNA: TGCGCCAGCAGCCAAGGACTAGCGGGTACCGGGGAGCTGTTTTTT. Translated: CASSQGLAGTGELFF.

The chain has TRBV7-6 and TRBJ1-5; 9 bases agree with TRBD1. The V gene end was trimmed by 3 bases and the J gene end by 5 bases; junction bases not matched to a gene: 5. Looked up from germline, CDR1 is SGHVS and CDR2 is FNYEAQ. The CDR3 spans 15 residues. CDR3 nucleotide sequence: TGTGCCAGCAGCTTCTCGGACAGGGGAGATCAGCCCCAGCATTTT. It translates to CASSFSDRGDQPQHF.

The chain employs TRBV2 and TRBJ2-2; 11 bases are a match to TRBD1. V lost 8 bases to trimming and J lost 5 bases; unmatched junction nucleotides: 13. This CDR3 comprises 17 residues. Looked up from germline, CDR1 is SNHLY and CDR2 is FYNNEI. CDR3 sequence (DNA): TGTGCCAGCTTCTCCACCCTGGGACAGGGGGGAACCGGGGAGCTGTTTTTT. Amino acids: CASFSTLGQGGTGELFF.

DNA for the CDR3: TGTGCCAGTAGTATACCCCGGGACAGGGGGATCACAGATACGCAGTATTTT. It yields the protein CASSIPRDRGITDTQYF. This chain connects TRBV19 to TRBJ2-3; 11 bases match TRBD1. The CDR3 loop spans 17 amino acids. The germline CDR1 and CDR2 sequences are LNHDA and SQIVND (reference sequence). Losses at the gene ends were 2 bases for V and 2 bases for J; bases not matched to a gene: 6. The full variable domain, its missing parts supplied by reference TRBV19 and TRBJ2-3, is DGGITQSPKYLFRKEGQNVTLSCEQNLNHDAMYWYRQDPGQGLRLIYYSQIVNDFQKGDIAEGYSVSREKKESFPLTVTSAQKNPTAFYLCASSIPRDRGITDTQYFGPGTRLTVL.

The genes are TRBV4-1 and TRBJ2-1; possibly TRBD1 or TRBD2 for D (5 bases each). Trimming took off 0 bases at V and 7 bases at J, with 16 bases between the two ends. CDR1 is MGHRA, CDR2 YSYEKL, per germline. This CDR3 has 16 amino acids. CDR3: CASSQEWYGAGNEQFF. CDR3 sequence (DNA): TGCGCCAGCAGCCAAGAATGGTACGGGGCGGGTAATGAGCAGTTCTTC.